This passage covers 21 T cell receptor beta chains from one sample sequenced in a study of CD8+ T cells in alopecia areata. Treatment reported: oral pan-JAK inhibitor, 5-10 mg twice daily. Once RNA had been extracted, it was reverse transcribed into cDNA to act as the sequencing template. The data were produced by immunoSEQ multiplex PCR, yet TCRdb's version contains in-frame clones alone and is incomplete. Of a few hundred thousand clones in the sample, over 40% were seen once. This specimen was CD4+ T cells sorted from blood, taken at roughly week 36, from a patient treated with tofacitinib. The receptors here all came from a human donor with alopecia areata.

The chain links TRBV7-9 to TRBJ1-2; the match to TRBD1 covers 9 bases. Germline CDR1 reads SEHNR; CDR2 reads FQNEAQ (reference sequence). The CDR3 totals 14 residues. V lost 5 bases and J lost 7; bases outside the gene matches: 8. The CDR3 protein is CASSITGQGSGYTF. The CDR3 bases are TGTGCCAGCAGCATCACGGGACAGGGATCTGGCTACACCTTC.

This clone was seen more than once but under ten times. The chain carries TRBV29-1 and TRBJ2-2, with D possibly TRBD1 on 6 matching bases. Germline-derived CDR1 and CDR2 are SQVTM and ANQGSEA. This CDR3 is built from 14 residues. Trimming left V 5 bases short and J 4 bases short, with 14 bases between. CDR3 in amino acids: CSVIPYRATGELFF. In nucleotides, the CDR3 is TGCAGCGTTATTCCCTACAGGGCCACCGGGGAGCTGTTTTTT.

The J gene is TRBJ1-2, the V gene TRBV4-2, with D perhaps matching TRBD1 (5 bases). Trimming stripped 6 bases from V and 8 bases from J, with 19 bases between. This CDR3 region has 14 residues. Germline values: CDR1 LGHNA, CDR2 YNFKEQ. The CDR3, as DNA: TGTGCCAGCAGAATTGGGGAGGCAGGGCAAGGCTACACCTTC. It is translated as CASRIGEAGQGYTF.

The chain combines TRBV7-9 with TRBJ2-1, with 9 bases lining up with TRBD2. The CDR3 loop spans 16 amino acids. Germline CDR1 and CDR2: SEHNR and FQNEAQ (reference sequence). V lost 1 base to trimming and J lost 4 bases; unmatched junction nucleotides: 5. The CDR3 protein is CASSLVLLAGYNEQFF. The CDR3 DNA reads as TGTGCCAGCAGCTTAGTACTCCTAGCGGGGTACAATGAGCAGTTCTTC.

CDR3 loop: CASSLSSGYNEQFF. DNA of the CDR3: TGTGCCAGCAGCTTATCTAGCGGCTACAATGAGCAGTTCTTC. This chain joins TRBV11-2 and TRBJ2-1; 7 bases align to TRBD2. Germline CDR1 SGHAT, CDR2 FQNNGV. The CDR3 sequence is 14 residues long. V lost 2 bases, J lost 3 bases, and 1 base stayed unmatched.

This chain connects TRBV14 to TRBJ2-7, with 8 bases matching TRBD2. Unmatched junction bases numbered 11, after V lost 4 bases and J lost 3 bases. From germline, CDR1 is SGHDN and CDR2 FVKESK. The CDR3 contains 16 residues. CDR3: CASSLRRREDLYEQYF. The DNA of the CDR3 is TGTGCCAGCAGCCTCCGACGGCGGGAGGATCTCTACGAGCAGTACTTC.

The V and J genes are TRBV4-2 and TRBJ1-2; D remains unclear. Germline V CDR1 and CDR2: LGHNA, YNFKEQ. The CDR3 runs 15 residues. V was trimmed by 0 bases and J by 4 bases, leaving 12 bases between them. As DNA, the CDR3 is TGTGCCAGCAGCCAAGAAGAAAGTCCCATCTATGGCTACACCTTC. It yields the protein CASSQEESPIYGYTF.

This clone was detected a few times. This chain uses TRBV15 with TRBJ2-1, with D perhaps TRBD2 (5 bases). Germline CDR1 and CDR2: LNHNV and YYDKDF (reference sequence). Trimming pared 2 bases from V and 4 bases from J, leaving 12 bases between. This CDR3 comprises 15 residues. The CDR3 is CATSRSLAGYNEQFF. CDR3 DNA sequence: TGTGCCACCAGCAGATCTCTAGCTGGTTACAATGAGCAGTTCTTC.

The chain combines TRBV9 with TRBJ2-4, with 11 bases that match TRBD2. V gave up 2 bases and J gave up 10 bases; unmatched junction bases: 5. Germline loops: CDR1 SGDLS, CDR2 YYNGEE. This CDR3 comprises 14 residues. The CDR3 protein is CASSVRGLAEIQYF. CDR3 coding DNA: TGTGCCAGCAGCGTCCGGGGACTAGCGGAGATTCAGTACTTC.

This clone was observed many times. This chain uses TRBV5-6 with TRBJ1-1, with TRBD1 matching over 8 bases. The CDR3 extends over 19 amino acids. The junction had 24 bases not matched to a gene; V was cut back by 4 bases and J by 7 bases. From germline, CDR1 is SGHDT and CDR2 YYEEEE. The CDR3: CASSPGGRGRFLVGDEAFF. The CDR3 bases are TGTGCCAGCAGCCCGGGGGGCAGGGGGCGCTTCTTGGTCGGTGATGAAGCTTTCTTT. The full variable domain, completed using reference TRBV5-6 and TRBJ1-1, is DAGVTQSPTHLIKTRGQQVTLRCSPKSGHDTVSWYQQALGQGPQFIFQYYEEEERQRGNFPDRFSGHQFPNYSSELNVNALLLGDSALYLCASSPGGRGRFLVGDEAFFGQGTRLTVV.

In its sample, this clone was seen many times. The genes are TRBV6-5 and TRBJ2-1; maybe TRBD1 (5 bases). Germline lookup yields CDR1 MNHEY and CDR2 SVGAGI. The germline V and J ends were trimmed by 0 bases and 10 bases, with 16 bases remaining between them. The CDR3 is 15 residues long. The CDR3 protein is CASSYSGPDGEEQFF. The CDR3 DNA follows: TGTGCCAGCAGTTACTCGGGGCCAGATGGGGAAGAGCAGTTCTTC.

This clone has more than one count but fewer than ten. The chain uses TRBV9 and TRBJ1-5; the match to TRBD1 covers 7 bases. Germline CDR1 SGDLS, CDR2 YYNGEE. Losses at the gene ends were 0 bases for V and 9 bases for J; bases not matched to a gene: 3. The CDR3 is made up of 13 amino acids. This CDR3 is CASSVEQGGPQHF. The DNA for the CDR3 is TGTGCCAGCAGCGTAGAGCAGGGGGGGCCCCAGCATTTT.

Only one count was recorded for this clone. The V and J genes are TRBV9 and TRBJ2-1, with 13 bases identical to TRBD2. The V gene end was trimmed by 0 bases and the J gene end by 8 bases; junction bases not matched to a gene: 2. Germline assignment: CDR1 SGDLS and CDR2 YYNGEE. This CDR3 is built from 15 residues. This CDR3 reads CASSVGGLAGYEQFF. Here the CDR3 DNA reads TGTGCCAGCAGCGTAGGGGGACTAGCGGGGTATGAGCAGTTCTTC.

This clone was detected a few times. The J gene is TRBJ2-7, the V gene TRBV5-1; no reliable D call. The V end was cut by 3 bases, the J end by 3 bases, with 4 bases between. The CDR3 consists of 11 residues. CDR1 and CDR2 from the germline V gene are SGHRS and YFSETQ. CDR3 in amino acids: CASSSNYEQYF. DNA for the CDR3: TGCGCCAGCAGCTCAAACTACGAGCAGTACTTC.

This clone came up a few times. The chain combines TRBV7-2 with TRBJ2-7; maybe TRBD2 (5 bases). V lost 5 bases and J 1 base, leaving 15 bases between the germline ends. Germline V gene lookup returns CDR1 SGHTA and CDR2 FQGNSA. This CDR3 region has 15 residues. CDR3 nucleotides: TGTGCCAGCAGCAGTCTCGGGCGCGGGTCCTACGAGCAGTACTTC. Translating it yields CASSSLGRGSYEQYF.

This clone was picked up one time. The rearrangement links TRBV7-3 to TRBJ2-1; either TRBD1 or TRBD2 may supply D (5 bases each). Trimming cost V 8 bases and J 0 bases, with 14 bases left between them. The CDR3 is 15 amino acids. From germline, CDR1 is SGHTA and CDR2 FQGTGA. The CDR3 region has the DNA TGTGCCAGCGGGGGTAGCGTCAGCTCCTACAATGAGCAGTTCTTC. This translates into CASGGSVSSYNEQFF.

The chain is built from TRBV19 and TRBJ2-1, with D possibly matching TRBD2 (6 bases). The CDR3 spans 16 residues. The V gene's germline CDR1 is LNHDA and CDR2 SQIVND (reference sequence). With 0 bases removed from V and 10 bases from J, the gap between germline ends came to 19 bases. CDR3 coding DNA: TGTGCCAGTAGTATAGAGATAACTGGAGGGCGGGACGAGCAGTTCTTC. It specifies CASSIEITGGRDEQFF.

The V gene is TRBV29-1, the J gene TRBJ1-1; D is undetermined. CDR1 and CDR2 (germline): SQVTM, ANQGSEA. Deletions cut 6 bases from V and 4 bases from J, with 15 bases between. This CDR3 contains 13 residues. DNA of the CDR3: TGCAGCGTCGCTGCGCGCCGGAGCACTGAAGCTTTCTTT. Amino acids: CSVAARRSTEAFF.

A few counts support this clone. The chain has TRBV30 and TRBJ1-2, with 9 bases aligning to TRBD1. The ends lost 6 bases at V and 4 bases at J; junction bases unmatched: 12. The length of the CDR3 is 15 residues. CDR1 is GTSNPN, CDR2 SVGIG, per germline (reference sequence). DNA of the CDR3: TGTGCCTGTCTCCTCAGGACAGGGGCGAGCTATGGCTACACCTTC. It yields the protein CACLLRTGASYGYTF. Full variable domain (remainder filled in from reference TRBV30 and TRBJ1-2): SQTIHQWPATLVQPVGSPLSLECTVEGTSNPNLYWYRQAAGRGLQLLFYSVGIGQISSEVPQNLSASRPQDRQFILSSKKLLLSDSGFYLCACLLRTGASYGYTFGSGTRLTVV.

The chain uses TRBV11-2 and TRBJ2-7; tentative D call: TRBD2 (5 bases). Trimming left V 5 bases short and J 7 bases short, with 15 bases between. CDR1 is SGHAT, CDR2 FQNNGV, per germline. The length of the CDR3 is 13 residues. DNA of the CDR3: TGTGCCAGCAGCGTACTCTATCGGGGAGAGCAGTACTTC. Translating gives CASSVLYRGEQYF.

V usage is TRBV29-1 and J usage is TRBJ2-7; no reliable D call. Trimming cost V 5 bases and J 4 bases, with 12 bases left between them. The CDR3 totals 12 residues. CDR1 and CDR2 from the germline V gene are SQVTM and ANQGSEA. The CDR3: CSVQSQPYEQYF. For the CDR3, the DNA is TGCAGCGTTCAGTCCCAACCGTACGAGCAGTACTTC.